This entry lists 21 T cell receptor beta chains sequenced from one sample in a study of blood T cell repertoires in COVID-19. Produced via immunoSEQ multiplex PCR; TCRdb's table is partial and in-frame only. The data contain about 140,000 clones, roughly 90% of them seen just once; the ten biggest clones take up about 10%. The sample consisted of peripheral blood. Every receptor here comes from a man aged 50 to 60 with active or convalescent COVID-19.

The chain joins TRBV28 to TRBJ1-5, with 8 nucleotides matching TRBD1. Germline trimming cut 6 bases from V and 7 bases from J; bases unmatched to any gene: 11. Per germline, CDR1 MDHEN and CDR2 SYDVKM. The CDR3 is 15 amino acids. CDR3 nucleotides: TGTGCCAGCAGACAAGACAGGGGTGAGCGCCAGCCCCAGCATTTT. Encoded protein: CASRQDRGERQPQHF.

The chain links TRBV28 to TRBJ2-7; D is perhaps TRBD1 (5 bases). There are 12 residues in the CDR3. The ends were cut back, 5 bases at V and 4 bases at J, with 9 bases in the middle. Germline-derived CDR1 and CDR2 are MDHEN and SYDVKM. CDR3 residues: CASSAAGYEQYF. CDR3 in DNA: TGTGCCAGCAGTGCCGCAGGGTACGAGCAGTACTTC. Full variable domain (missing parts from reference TRBV28 and TRBJ2-7): DVKVTQSSRYLVKRTGEKVFLECVQDMDHENMFWYRQDPGLGLRLIYFSYDVKMKEKGDIPEGYSVSREKKERFSLILESASTNQTSMYLCASSAAGYEQYFGPGTRLTVT.

The rearrangement links TRBV5-4 to TRBJ1-4; TRBD1 is a possible D gene (6 bases). Trimming cost V 5 bases and J 1 base, with 12 bases left between them. The CDR3 is 15 amino acids. Germline-derived CDR1 and CDR2 are SGHNT and YYREEE (reference sequence). The chain's CDR3 is CASRRGTETNEKLFF. The CDR3 bases are TGTGCCAGCAGGAGGGGGACGGAAACTAATGAAAAACTGTTTTTT. Using reference TRBV5-4 and TRBJ1-4 for the parts outside the CDR3, the full variable domain is ETGVTQSPTHLIKTRGQQVTLRCSSQSGHNTVSWYQQALGQGPQFIFQYYREEENGRGNFPPRFSGLQFPNYSSELNVNALELDDSALYLCASRRGTETNEKLFFGSGTQLSVL.

The chain couples TRBV6-4 to TRBJ2-1, with 10 bases identical to TRBD2. Germline CDR1 reads MRHNA; CDR2 reads SNTAGT. V was pared by 7 bases and J by 10 bases, with 19 bases of the junction left unmatched. The CDR3 is 17 residues long. This chain's CDR3 is CASTRQASGRTNQEQFF. CDR3 bases: TGTGCCAGCACGCGACAGGCTAGCGGGAGAACGAATCAGGAGCAGTTCTTC.

The CDR3 DNA reads as TGCGCCAGCAGCTTGGGTAGCGGGACTCGGGATGAGCAGTTCTTC. Its translation is CASSLGSGTRDEQFF. The chain has TRBV5-1 and TRBJ2-1; 8 bases align to TRBD2. CDR3 size: 15 residues. V trimming: 0 bases; J trimming: 8 bases; junction bases outside the gene matches: 7. Germline V gene data show CDR1 as SGHRS and CDR2 as YFSETQ.

This clone was detected only once. This chain uses TRBV4-1 with TRBJ2-1, with TRBD2 identical over 10 bases. Losses at the gene ends were 2 bases for V and 1 base for J; bases not matched to a gene: 5. The germline V gene has CDR1 MGHRA and CDR2 YSYEKL. CDR3 length: 17 residues. The DNA of the CDR3 is TGCGCCAGCAGCCAATACCCTAGCGGGAGTTCCTACAATGAGCAGTTCTTC. It codes for CASSQYPSGSSYNEQFF.

The J gene is TRBJ2-7, the V gene TRBV25-1; D is perhaps TRBD1 (6 bases). The V end was cut by 5 bases, the J end by 4 bases, with 9 bases between. Germline assignment: CDR1 MGHDK and CDR2 SYGVNS. The CDR3 has 12 residues. CDR3 coding DNA: TGTGCCAGCAGTTCAGACAGGTACGAGCAGTACTTC. It specifies CASSSDRYEQYF.

The gene calls are TRBV10-1 and TRBJ2-1; possibly TRBD2 for D (6 bases). CDR3 size: 16 residues. The germline CDR1 and CDR2 sequences are WNHNN and SYGVQD (reference sequence). With 1 base removed from V and 0 bases from J, the gap between germline ends came to 10 bases. DNA of the CDR3: TGCGCCAGCAGTGAGTTTCGGGGGAGCTCCTACAATGAGCAGTTCTTC. The encoded protein is CASSEFRGSSYNEQFF.

The chain recombines TRBV12-3 or TRBV12-4 with TRBJ1-1, with TRBD1 identical over 7 bases. The V segment lost 6 bases and the J segment 12 bases; nucleotides outside the gene matches: 7. There are 11 residues in the CDR3. The CDR3 reads CASSHGTAPFF. CDR3 coding DNA: TGTGCCAGCAGCCACGGGACAGCTCCTTTCTTT.

The genes are TRBV7-3 and TRBJ2-6; possibly TRBD2 for D (5 bases). The CDR3 runs to 16 residues. CDR1 is SGHTA, CDR2 FQGTGA, per germline. The V gene lost 6 bases and the J gene lost 1 base, with 13 bases spanning the gap. CDR3 in DNA: TGTGCCAGCAGTCCACCCGGGGAATCTGGGGCCAACGTCCTGACTTTC. Translating it yields CASSPPGESGANVLTF.

V and J are TRBV19 and TRBJ1-2; 10 positions agree with TRBD1. The CDR3 runs 13 residues. Germline V gene data show CDR1 as LNHDA and CDR2 as SQIVND (reference sequence). V lost 5 bases, J lost 5 bases, and 2 bases stayed unmatched. The CDR3 reads CASSLGQGYGYTF. The CDR3 DNA sequence: TGTGCCAGTAGTCTGGGACAGGGGTATGGCTACACCTTC.

V usage is TRBV7-9 and J usage is TRBJ1-1; a possible D gene is TRBD1 (6 bases). In germline, CDR1 is SEHNR, CDR2 FQNEAQ (reference sequence). There are 13 residues in the CDR3. The ends were cut back, 5 bases at V and 8 bases at J, with 15 bases in the middle. The chain's CDR3 is CASSPITTGEAFF. The CDR3 nucleotides read TGTGCCAGCAGCCCCATTACAACAGGGGAAGCTTTCTTT.

The J gene is TRBJ1-1, the V gene TRBV30; weak D call: TRBD1 (6 bases). The length of the CDR3 is 13 residues. Trimming removed 3 bases from V and 11 bases from J, with 19 bases in between. Germline V gives CDR1 GTSNPN, CDR2 SVGIG (reference sequence). CDR3 region: CAWRESQQGWAFF. CDR3 DNA sequence: TGTGCCTGGAGGGAATCTCAACAGGGATGGGCTTTCTTT. Based on the CDR3 plus reference TRBV30 and TRBJ1-1, the full variable domain is SQTIHQWPATLVQPVGSPLSLECTVEGTSNPNLYWYRQAAGRGLQLLFYSVGIGQISSEVPQNLSASRPQDRQFILSSKKLLLSDSGFYLCAWRESQQGWAFFGQGTRLTVV.

Note on this clone: This same CDR3 is encoded by further DNA sequences in the sample. The chain couples TRBV7-2 to TRBJ2-7, with TRBD2 matching over 7 bases. CDR1 and CDR2 from the germline V gene are SGHTA and FQGNSA. This CDR3 has 14 amino acids. After removal of 3 bases from V and 2 bases from J, the junction contained 4 bases not matched to a gene. The CDR3 loop reads CASSLGEGPYEQYF. The CDR3 DNA reads as TGTGCCAGCAGCTTGGGGGAGGGGCCCTACGAGCAGTACTTC. The full variable domain, rest sourced from reference TRBV7-2 and TRBJ2-7, is GAGVSQSPSNKVTEKGKDVELRCDPISGHTALYWYRQSLGQGLEFLIYFQGNSAPDKSGLPSDRFSAERTGGSVSTLTIQRTQQEDSAVYLCASSLGEGPYEQYFGPGTRLTVT.

This chain uses TRBV29-1 with TRBJ2-2, with 9 bases matching TRBD1. Germline-derived CDR1 and CDR2 are SQVTM and ANQGSEA. The CDR3 runs 14 residues. V was clipped by 7 bases and J by 4 bases; unmatched bases: 7. DNA of the CDR3: TGCAGCGCCCGACAGGGGGGACCCACCGGGGAGCTGTTTTTT. This sequence encodes CSARQGGPTGELFF.

This rearrangement joins TRBV7-2 to TRBJ2-7, with 10 bases that match TRBD1. Germline V gene sequence: CDR1 SGHTA, CDR2 FQGNSA. The CDR3 length is 16 residues. After removal of 3 bases from V and 3 bases from J, the junction contained 8 bases not matched to a gene. The CDR3 loop reads CASSFKRDRGVYEQYF. The DNA for the CDR3 is TGTGCCAGCAGCTTCAAACGGGACAGGGGAGTCTACGAGCAGTACTTC.

The chain combines TRBV6-4 with TRBJ2-1, with 8 bases identical to TRBD2. CDR1 MRHNA and CDR2 SNTAGT come from the germline V gene. Trimming cost V 8 bases and J 7 bases; bases outside gene matches: 10. The CDR3 runs to 14 residues. The CDR3 sequence is CASSWLAGNNEQFF. CDR3 DNA sequence: TGTGCCAGCTCCTGGCTAGCGGGTAATAATGAGCAGTTCTTC.

The CDR3 bases are TGCAGCGTCCATACCGGGACAGGCGTCTCCTCTGGAAACACCATATATTTT. Translation gives CSVHTGTGVSSGNTIYF. The chain couples TRBV29-1 to TRBJ1-3, with TRBD1 matching 8 bases. This CDR3 contains 17 residues. V lost 6 bases and J lost 0; bases outside the gene matches: 13. Germline V gene sequence: CDR1 SQVTM, CDR2 ANQGSEA.

The J gene is TRBJ2-3, the V gene TRBV30; D not certain. The germline CDR1 and CDR2 sequences are GTSNPN and SVGIG (reference sequence). The CDR3 is 12 residues long. V was trimmed by 4 bases and J by 1 base, leaving 6 bases between them. The DNA of the CDR3 is TGTGCCTGGACGGTGGGCACAGATACGCAGTATTTT. Encoded protein: CAWTVGTDTQYF.

The rearrangement joins TRBV9 to TRBJ2-2; TRBD2 is a possible D gene (5 bases). The CDR3 is made up of 15 amino acids. CDR1 and CDR2 (germline): SGDLS, YYNGEE. The germline V and J ends were trimmed by 2 bases and 0 bases, with 8 bases remaining between them. The CDR3 reads CASSVRTANTGELFF. DNA of the CDR3: TGTGCCAGCAGCGTCCGGACTGCGAACACCGGGGAGCTGTTTTTT.

The CDR3 nucleotides read TGTGCCAGCTCACCACCGACTAGCGGGAGGATCACCGGGGAGCTGTTTTTT. Amino acids: CASSPPTSGRITGELFF. The chain combines TRBV18 with TRBJ2-2; 13 bases align to TRBD2. Germline V gene data show CDR1 as KGHSH and CDR2 as LQKENI. The CDR3 totals 17 residues. With V trimmed by 0 bases and J by 4 bases, 2 bases remained unmatched.